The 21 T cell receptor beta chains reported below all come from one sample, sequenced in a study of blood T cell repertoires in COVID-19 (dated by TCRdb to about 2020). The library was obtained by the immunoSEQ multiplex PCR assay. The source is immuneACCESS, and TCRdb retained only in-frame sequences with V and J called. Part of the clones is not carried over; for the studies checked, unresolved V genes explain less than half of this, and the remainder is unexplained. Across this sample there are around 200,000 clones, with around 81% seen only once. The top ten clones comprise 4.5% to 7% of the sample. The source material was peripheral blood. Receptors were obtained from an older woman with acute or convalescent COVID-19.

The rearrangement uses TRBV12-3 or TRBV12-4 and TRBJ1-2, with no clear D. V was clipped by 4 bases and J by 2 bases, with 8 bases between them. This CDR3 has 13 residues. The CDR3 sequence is CASSSVRNYGYTF. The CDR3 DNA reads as TGTGCCAGCAGTTCGGTCAGGAACTATGGCTACACCTTC.

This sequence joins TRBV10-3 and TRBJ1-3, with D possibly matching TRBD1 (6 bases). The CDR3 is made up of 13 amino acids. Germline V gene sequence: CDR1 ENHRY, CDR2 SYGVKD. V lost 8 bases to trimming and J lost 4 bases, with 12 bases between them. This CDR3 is CAIRAGEGNTIYF. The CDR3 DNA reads TGTGCCATCCGGGCAGGGGAGGGAAACACCATATATTTT.

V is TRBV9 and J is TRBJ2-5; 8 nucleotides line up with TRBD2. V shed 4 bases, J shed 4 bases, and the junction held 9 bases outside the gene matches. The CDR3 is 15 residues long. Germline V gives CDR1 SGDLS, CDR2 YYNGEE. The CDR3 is CASSPLPAGAETQYF. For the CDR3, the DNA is TGTGCCAGCAGCCCCCTTCCAGCGGGAGCAGAGACCCAGTACTTC.

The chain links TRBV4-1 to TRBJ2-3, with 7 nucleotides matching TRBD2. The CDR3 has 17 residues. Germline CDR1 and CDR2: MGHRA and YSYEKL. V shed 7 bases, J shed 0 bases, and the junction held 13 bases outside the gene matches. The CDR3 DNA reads TGCGCCAGCACCCCAACCTCTAGCGGAACTAGCACAGATACGCAGTATTTT. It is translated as CASTPTSSGTSTDTQYF.

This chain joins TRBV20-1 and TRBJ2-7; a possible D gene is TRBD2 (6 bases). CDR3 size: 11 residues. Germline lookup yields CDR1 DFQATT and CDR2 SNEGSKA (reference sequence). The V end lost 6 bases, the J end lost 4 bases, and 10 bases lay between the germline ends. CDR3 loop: CSATTSYEQYF. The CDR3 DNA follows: TGCAGTGCCACGACTAGTTACGAGCAGTACTTC.

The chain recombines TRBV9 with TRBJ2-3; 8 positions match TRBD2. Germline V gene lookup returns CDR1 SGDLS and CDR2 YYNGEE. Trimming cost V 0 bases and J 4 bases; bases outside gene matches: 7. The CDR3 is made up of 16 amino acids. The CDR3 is CASSVGAGVNADTQYF. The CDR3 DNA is TGTGCCAGCAGCGTAGGAGCGGGAGTAAACGCAGATACGCAGTATTTT.

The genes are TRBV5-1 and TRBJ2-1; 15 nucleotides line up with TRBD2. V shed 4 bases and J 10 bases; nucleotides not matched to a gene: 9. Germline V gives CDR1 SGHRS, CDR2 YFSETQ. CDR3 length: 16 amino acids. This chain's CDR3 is CASSLGTSGRPPEQFF. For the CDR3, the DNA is TGCGCCAGCAGCCTAGGGACTAGCGGGAGGCCACCCGAGCAGTTCTTC.

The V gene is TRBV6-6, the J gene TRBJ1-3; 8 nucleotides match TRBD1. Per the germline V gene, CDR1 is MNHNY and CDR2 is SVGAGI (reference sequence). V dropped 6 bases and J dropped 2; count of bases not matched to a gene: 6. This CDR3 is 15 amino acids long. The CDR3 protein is CASSQGQATGNTIYF. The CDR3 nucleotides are TGTGCCAGCAGCCAGGGACAGGCGACTGGAAACACCATATATTTT.

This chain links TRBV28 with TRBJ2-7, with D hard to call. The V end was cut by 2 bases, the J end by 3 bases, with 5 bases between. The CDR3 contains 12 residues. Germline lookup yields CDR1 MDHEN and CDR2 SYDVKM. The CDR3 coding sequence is TGTGCCAGCAGTTTACCTAGCTACGAGCAGTACTTC. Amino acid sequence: CASSLPSYEQYF.

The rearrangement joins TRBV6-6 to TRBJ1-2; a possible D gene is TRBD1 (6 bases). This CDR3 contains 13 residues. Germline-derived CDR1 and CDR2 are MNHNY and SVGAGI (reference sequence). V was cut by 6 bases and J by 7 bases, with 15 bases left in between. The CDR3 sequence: CASSYQQGFGYTF. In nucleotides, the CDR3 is TGTGCCAGCAGCTACCAGCAGGGGTTTGGCTACACCTTC.

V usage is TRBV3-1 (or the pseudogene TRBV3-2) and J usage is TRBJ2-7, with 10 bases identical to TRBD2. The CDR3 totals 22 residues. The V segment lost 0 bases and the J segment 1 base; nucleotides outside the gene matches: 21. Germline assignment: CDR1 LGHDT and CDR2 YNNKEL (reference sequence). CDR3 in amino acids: CASSQDRVWVSGRASVSYEQYF. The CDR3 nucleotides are TGTGCCAGCAGCCAAGATCGGGTTTGGGTAAGCGGGAGGGCCTCGGTGTCCTACGAGCAGTACTTC.

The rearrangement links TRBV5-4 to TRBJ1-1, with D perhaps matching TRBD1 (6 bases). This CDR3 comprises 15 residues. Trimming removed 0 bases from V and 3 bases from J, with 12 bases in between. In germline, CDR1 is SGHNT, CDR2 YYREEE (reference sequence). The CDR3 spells CASSLDPTGYTEAFF. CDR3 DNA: TGTGCCAGCAGCTTGGACCCTACAGGGTACACTGAAGCTTTCTTT.

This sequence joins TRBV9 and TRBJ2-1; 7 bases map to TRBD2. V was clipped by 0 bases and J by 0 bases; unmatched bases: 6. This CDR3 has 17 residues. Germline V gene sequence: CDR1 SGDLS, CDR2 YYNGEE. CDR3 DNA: TGTGCCAGCAGCGTAGATTATCGCGGGAGCTCCTACAATGAGCAGTTCTTC. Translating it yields CASSVDYRGSSYNEQFF. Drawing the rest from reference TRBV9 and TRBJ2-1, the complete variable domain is DSGVTQTPKHLITATGQRVTLRCSPRSGDLSVYWYQQSLDQGLQFLIQYYNGEERAKGNILERFSAQQFPDLHSELNLSSLELGDSALYFCASSVDYRGSSYNEQFFGPGTRLTVL.

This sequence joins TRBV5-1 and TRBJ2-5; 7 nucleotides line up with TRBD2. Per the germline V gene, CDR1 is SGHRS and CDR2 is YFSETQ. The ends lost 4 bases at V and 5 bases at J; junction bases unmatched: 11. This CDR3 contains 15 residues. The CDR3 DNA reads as TGCGCCAGCAGCCCTACCAGCGGGAATACGGAGACCCAGTACTTC. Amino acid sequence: CASSPTSGNTETQYF.

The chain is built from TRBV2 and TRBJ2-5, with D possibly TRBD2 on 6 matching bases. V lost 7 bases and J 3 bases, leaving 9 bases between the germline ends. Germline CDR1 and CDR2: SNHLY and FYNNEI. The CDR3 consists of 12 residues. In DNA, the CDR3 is TGTGCCAGCAAGCGGGCAGAAGAGACCCAGTACTTC. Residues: CASKRAEETQYF.

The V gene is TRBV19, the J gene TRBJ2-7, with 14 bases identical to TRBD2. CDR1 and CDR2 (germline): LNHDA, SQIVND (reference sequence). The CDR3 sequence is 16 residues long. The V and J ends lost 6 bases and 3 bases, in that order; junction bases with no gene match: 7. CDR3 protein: CASRTTGTSGSYEQYF. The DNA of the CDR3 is TGTGCCAGTAGGACGACCGGGACTAGCGGGAGCTACGAGCAGTACTTC.

CDR3 protein: CASSLGRRDNGELFF. The CDR3 bases are TGTGCCAGCAGTTTAGGGCGCAGGGATAACGGGGAGCTGTTTTTT. The rearrangement joins TRBV27 to TRBJ2-2; D may be TRBD1 (5 bases). The CDR3 has 15 amino acids. Germline loops: CDR1 MNHEY, CDR2 SMNVEV (reference sequence). The V end was cut by 2 bases, the J end by 7 bases, with 14 bases between.

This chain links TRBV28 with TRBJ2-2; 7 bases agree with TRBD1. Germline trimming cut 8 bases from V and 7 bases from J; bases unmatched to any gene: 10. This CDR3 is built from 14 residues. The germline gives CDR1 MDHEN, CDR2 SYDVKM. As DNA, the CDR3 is TGTGCCAGCGAGGGGGCGCCTTCTGGCGGGGAGCTGTTTTTT. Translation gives CASEGAPSGGELFF.

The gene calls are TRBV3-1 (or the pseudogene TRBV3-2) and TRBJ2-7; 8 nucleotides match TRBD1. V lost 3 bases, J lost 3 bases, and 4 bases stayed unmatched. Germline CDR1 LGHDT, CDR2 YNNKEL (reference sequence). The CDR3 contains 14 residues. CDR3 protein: CASSQTTGVYEQYF. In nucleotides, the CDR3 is TGTGCCAGCAGCCAGACGACAGGGGTCTACGAGCAGTACTTC.

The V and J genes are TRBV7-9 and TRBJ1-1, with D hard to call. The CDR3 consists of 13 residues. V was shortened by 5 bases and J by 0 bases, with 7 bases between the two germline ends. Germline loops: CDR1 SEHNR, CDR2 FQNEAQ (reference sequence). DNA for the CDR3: TGTGCCAGCAGCCTATCGATGAACACTGAAGCTTTCTTT. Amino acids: CASSLSMNTEAFF.

In nucleotides, the CDR3 is TGTGCCAGCAGTGAAGACCTCCGACAGCTTGCTACCTACGAGCAGTACTTC. Translated, it gives CASSEDLRQLATYEQYF. The chain uses TRBV6-1 and TRBJ2-7, with D perhaps TRBD1 (5 bases). Trimming removed 1 base at V and 2 bases at J, with 18 bases between. The germline gives CDR1 MNHNS, CDR2 SASEGT. The CDR3 consists of 17 residues.